The 25 T cell receptor beta chains listed next were all sequenced from one sample in a study of blood T cell repertoires in COVID-19. Here immunoSEQ multiplex PCR was the method, and the copy in TCRdb shows in-frame clones only, minus some. The table has around 100,000 clones, roughly 80% seen once. The sequencing sample was made of peripheral blood. These receptors all come from a woman between 65 and 79 years old with acute or convalescent COVID-19.

This chain joins TRBV19 and TRBJ1-4; D gene unclear. V was cut by 5 bases and J by 4 bases, with 14 bases left in between. This CDR3 region has 15 residues. Germline V gene lookup returns CDR1 LNHDA and CDR2 SQIVND (reference sequence). CDR3 amino acids: CASSPAGIHNEKLFF. In DNA, the CDR3 is TGTGCCAGTAGTCCGGCCGGGATACATAATGAAAAACTGTTTTTT.

This clone was detected a few times. The V gene is TRBV27, the J gene TRBJ1-2; 8 bases align to TRBD1. CDR3 length: 15 residues. With 6 bases clipped from V and 8 bases from J, the junction kept 14 bases outside the gene matches. In germline, CDR1 is MNHEY, CDR2 SMNVEV (reference sequence). The DNA of the CDR3 is TGTGCCAGCAGCCAGCGGACAGGGCCGTGGAGGGGCTACACCTTC. Amino acids: CASSQRTGPWRGYTF.

The chain links TRBV2 to TRBJ1-2; the D gene is possibly TRBD1 (5 bases). V was clipped by 4 bases and J by 8 bases, with 14 bases between them. CDR3 length equals 13 residues. The V gene's germline CDR1 is SNHLY and CDR2 FYNNEI. CDR3 protein: CASSALNRMGYTF. The CDR3, as DNA: TGTGCCAGCAGTGCCCTAAACAGGATGGGCTACACCTTC.

The chain employs TRBV28 and TRBJ1-5; D is possibly TRBD1 (6 bases). Germline CDR1 MDHEN, CDR2 SYDVKM. The V and J ends lost 2 bases and 4 bases respectively, with 12 bases between them. This CDR3 has 15 amino acids. The CDR3 is CASSLAGTKNQPQHF. CDR3 sequence (DNA): TGTGCCAGCAGTTTAGCCGGGACAAAAAATCAGCCCCAGCATTTT.

The rearrangement joins TRBV4-3 to TRBJ2-3; 10 nucleotides line up with TRBD2. The CDR3 length is 18 residues. Germline V gene lookup returns CDR1 LGHNA and CDR2 YSLEER. The junction had 14 bases not matched to a gene; V was cut back by 4 bases and J by 4 bases. The CDR3 here is CASSLSGLGLAIADTQYF. The CDR3 nucleotides are TGCGCCAGCAGCCTTAGCGGGCTGGGACTAGCGATAGCAGATACGCAGTATTTT.

This clone came up a few times. This chain links TRBV28 with TRBJ1-5, with D tentatively TRBD1 (5 bases). The germline CDR1 and CDR2 sequences are MDHEN and SYDVKM. The CDR3 consists of 14 residues. V dropped 4 bases and J dropped 4 bases, with 11 bases sitting between them. The CDR3, as DNA: TGTGCCAGCAGTTGGTGGCAGGGAAATCAGCCCCAGCATTTT. Translating gives CASSWWQGNQPQHF. Full variable domain (rest looked up from reference TRBV28 and TRBJ1-5): DVKVTQSSRYLVKRTGEKVFLECVQDMDHENMFWYRQDPGLGLRLIYFSYDVKMKEKGDIPEGYSVSREKKERFSLILESASTNQTSMYLCASSWWQGNQPQHFGDGTRLSIL.

The chain couples TRBV18 to TRBJ1-1, with TRBD1 matching over 7 bases. V was pared by 2 bases and J by 2 bases, with 14 bases of the junction left unmatched. The CDR3 covers 18 residues. Per germline, CDR1 KGHSH and CDR2 LQKENI. The CDR3: CASSPTTPPWDRNTEAFF. CDR3 DNA: TGTGCCAGCTCACCAACGACCCCCCCTTGGGACAGAAACACTGAAGCTTTCTTT. The variable domain in full, completed from reference TRBV18 and TRBJ1-1, reads NAGVMQNPRHLVRRRGQEARLRCSPMKGHSHVYWYRQLPEEGLKFMVYLQKENIIDESGMPKERFSAEFPKEGPSILRIQQVVRGDSAAYFCASSPTTPPWDRNTEAFFGQGTRLTVV.

The V gene is TRBV10-1, the J gene TRBJ2-5, with 7 positions matching TRBD2. Germline lookup yields CDR1 WNHNN and CDR2 SYGVQD (reference sequence). CDR3 length: 15 residues. V lost 3 bases to trimming and J lost 6 bases; unmatched junction nucleotides: 10. The CDR3 spells CASSDSREVLKTQYF. DNA of the CDR3: TGCGCCAGCAGTGATTCCCGGGAGGTGTTGAAGACCCAGTACTTC.

The gene calls are TRBV27 and TRBJ1-2; D is perhaps TRBD1 (5 bases). Germline V gene data show CDR1 as MNHEY and CDR2 as SMNVEV (reference sequence). The CDR3 runs 13 residues. The V and J ends lost 6 bases and 8 bases respectively, with 16 bases between them. The CDR3 sequence: CASSEGLYNGYTF. For the CDR3, the DNA is TGTGCCAGCAGCGAGGGACTTTACAACGGCTACACCTTC.

CDR3 nucleotide sequence: TGCGCCAGCAGCTTGGCCTTTGGAGTGTACAATGAGCAGTTCTTC. Residues: CASSLAFGVYNEQFF. The rearrangement joins TRBV5-1 to TRBJ2-1; D remains unclear. This CDR3 contains 15 residues. V was shortened by 0 bases and J by 4 bases, with 11 bases between the two germline ends. The germline V gene encodes CDR1 SGHRS and CDR2 YFSETQ.

V gene TRBV3-1 (or the pseudogene TRBV3-2) combines with J gene TRBJ2-5; D possibly corresponds to TRBD1 (6 bases). Germline assignment: CDR1 LGHDT and CDR2 YNNKEL (reference sequence). This CDR3 is 18 amino acids long. The V end was cut by 0 bases, the J end by 1 base, with 18 bases between. This CDR3 reads CASSQDPLIRTAQETQYF. CDR3 DNA sequence: TGTGCCAGCAGCCAAGACCCCCTAATTAGGACAGCCCAAGAGACCCAGTACTTC.

This clone was counted only a few times. The chain combines TRBV7-9 with TRBJ1-4; 8 bases are a match to TRBD1. From germline, CDR1 is SEHNR and CDR2 FQNEAQ (reference sequence). V shed 6 bases and J 2 bases; nucleotides not matched to a gene: 11. The CDR3 covers 17 residues. The CDR3 DNA sequence: TGTGCCAGCAGTTCCGGGGACAGGAGGACTACTAATGAAAAACTGTTTTTT. Protein sequence: CASSSGDRRTTNEKLFF.

The chain couples TRBV6-5 to TRBJ2-7; D call uncertain. Trimming removed 0 bases from V and 2 bases from J, with 11 bases in between. This CDR3 contains 15 residues. CDR1 is MNHEY and CDR2 is SVGAGI in the germline V gene. In DNA, the CDR3 is TGTGCCAGCAGTTACTCAATTAGAGAACCCTACGAGCAGTACTTC. This gives the protein CASSYSIREPYEQYF.

V gene TRBV18 combines with J gene TRBJ1-1; TRBD1 matches 9 bases. Germline assignment: CDR1 KGHSH and CDR2 LQKENI. V lost 1 base, J lost 1 base, and 4 bases stayed unmatched. The CDR3 is 16 residues long. CDR3 amino acids: CASSPLGTGTNTEAFF. As DNA, the CDR3 is TGTGCCAGCTCACCACTGGGGACAGGGACGAACACTGAAGCTTTCTTT.

V is TRBV7-2 and J is TRBJ1-2; no reliable D call. The germline CDR1 and CDR2 sequences are SGHTA and FQGNSA. There are 14 residues in the CDR3. V was trimmed by 4 bases and J by 2 bases, leaving 11 bases between them. The CDR3: CASSWGWENYGYTF. The CDR3 DNA reads as TGTGCCAGCAGCTGGGGATGGGAGAACTATGGCTACACCTTC.

The chain links TRBV7-9 to TRBJ2-5; D possibly corresponds to TRBD2 (6 bases). Deletions cut 1 base from V and 0 bases from J, with 12 bases between. CDR1 is SEHNR, CDR2 FQNEAQ, per germline (reference sequence). CDR3 size: 16 residues. This chain's CDR3 is CASSLGATGDQETQYF. The CDR3 bases are TGTGCCAGCAGCTTAGGGGCGACGGGGGACCAAGAGACCCAGTACTTC.

The V and J genes are TRBV7-2 and TRBJ2-5; D remains unclear. This CDR3 is built from 14 residues. Germline assignment: CDR1 SGHTA and CDR2 FQGNSA. V lost 0 bases and J lost 5, with 10 bases in between. CDR3 loop: CASSLAPATETQYF. CDR3 bases: TGTGCCAGCAGCTTAGCGCCCGCTACGGAGACCCAGTACTTC.

The chain employs TRBV2 and TRBJ1-6; 11 nucleotides match TRBD1. CDR3 size: 14 residues. J lost 7 bases, V lost 8 bases, and 4 bases had no gene match. In germline, CDR1 is SNHLY, CDR2 FYNNEI. The CDR3 here is CASGQGAENSPLHF. DNA of the CDR3: TGTGCCAGCGGACAGGGGGCGGAAAATTCACCCCTCCACTTT.

This rearrangement joins TRBV27 to TRBJ2-3, with D possibly being TRBD2 (7 bases). Germline V gene sequence: CDR1 MNHEY, CDR2 SMNVEV (reference sequence). The germline V and J ends were trimmed by 10 bases and 2 bases, with 19 bases remaining between them. The CDR3 runs 15 residues. The CDR3 DNA reads as TGTGCCACCTCGACGGGGGGCTGGTACACAGATACGCAGTATTTT. Amino acids: CATSTGGWYTDTQYF.

This sequence joins TRBV5-5 and TRBJ2-6; D is possibly TRBD1 (6 bases). The CDR3 sequence is 18 residues long. CDR1 is SGHKS and CDR2 is YYEKEE in the germline V gene (reference sequence). Trimming shortened V by 1 base and J by 0 bases, and 14 bases separated the two germline ends. The CDR3 reads CASSLFVQGLSGANVLTF. The CDR3 DNA reads as TGTGCCAGCAGCTTGTTTGTACAGGGCCTCTCTGGGGCCAACGTCCTGACTTTC. The full variable domain, rest sourced from reference TRBV5-5 and TRBJ2-6, is DAGVTQSPTHLIKTRGQQVTLRCSPISGHKSVSWYQQVLGQGPQFIFQYYEKEERGRGNFPDRFSARQFPNYSSELNVNALLLGDSALYLCASSLFVQGLSGANVLTFGAGSRLTVL.

The J gene is TRBJ2-1, the V gene TRBV7-8, with 13 nucleotides matching TRBD2. There are 15 residues in the CDR3. The J segment lost 15 bases and the V segment lost 5 bases, leaving 13 bases of the junction unmatched. Germline V gene lookup returns CDR1 SGHVS and CDR2 FQNEAQ. The CDR3 nucleotides read TGTGCCAGCAGCCCGAGGACTAGCGGGGGACTCCAACCGTTCTTC. Its protein product is CASSPRTSGGLQPFF.

This chain links TRBV11-3 with TRBJ2-3, with 7 bases identical to TRBD1. V gave up 4 bases and J gave up 5 bases; unmatched junction bases: 6. CDR1 is SGHNT, CDR2 YENEEA, per germline. This CDR3 region has 14 residues. In DNA form, the CDR3 reads TGTGCCAGCAGCTCGGGACAGCAAGGAGATACGCAGTATTTT. Protein sequence: CASSSGQQGDTQYF.

The chain joins TRBV10-3 to TRBJ2-3; 9 bases line up with TRBD2. From germline, CDR1 is ENHRY and CDR2 SYGVKD. The CDR3 covers 15 residues. V was pared by 0 bases and J by 3 bases, with 1 base of the junction left unmatched. CDR3 protein: CAISESGLATDTQYF. The DNA for the CDR3 is TGTGCCATCAGTGAGTCGGGACTAGCTACAGATACGCAGTATTTT.

The V gene is TRBV6-8, the J gene TRBJ2-3, with TRBD2 identical over 7 bases. This CDR3 comprises 16 residues. The junction had 8 bases not matched to a gene; V was cut back by 0 bases and J by 5 bases. Germline loops: CDR1 MNHGY, CDR2 SAAAGT. The CDR3 protein is CASSYSRPGGGDTQYF. The CDR3 nucleotides read TGTGCCAGCAGTTACTCGAGGCCTGGGGGGGGAGATACGCAGTATTTT.

The rearrangement joins TRBV5-4 to TRBJ1-2, with TRBD1 as a possible D gene (6 bases). The CDR3 is 15 residues long. The ends were cut back, 0 bases at V and 4 bases at J, with 13 bases in the middle. Germline V CDR1 and CDR2: SGHNT, YYREEE (reference sequence). CDR3 protein: CASSLGGRGIYGYTF. The CDR3 bases are TGTGCCAGCAGCTTGGGTGGCAGGGGAATCTATGGCTACACCTTC. Supplemented by reference TRBV5-4 and TRBJ1-2, the full variable domain reads ETGVTQSPTHLIKTRGQQVTLRCSSQSGHNTVSWYQQALGQGPQFIFQYYREEENGRGNFPPRFSGLQFPNYSSELNVNALELDDSALYLCASSLGGRGIYGYTFGSGTRLTVV.